Shown below are 5 T cell receptor beta chains from a single sample sequenced in a study of blood T cell repertoires in COVID-19. Profiled with immunoSEQ multiplex PCR; TCRdb holds only in-frame clones, not every one. The data show approximately 400,000 clones, around 88% seen once. Sequencing was done on a sample of peripheral blood. These receptors all come from a woman between 45 and 60 years old with COVID-19, enrolled during active disease.

The table lists this clone with a few counts. This rearrangement joins TRBV4-2 to TRBJ2-7, with TRBD2 as a possible D gene (6 bases). CDR3 length: 15 residues. In germline, CDR1 is LGHNA, CDR2 YNFKEQ. Trimming stripped 4 bases from V and 0 bases from J, with 13 bases between. The CDR3, as DNA: TGTGCCAGCAGCCCCGGGAGAGGCAGCTCCTACGAGCAGTACTTC. Its protein product is CASSPGRGSSYEQYF.

The gene calls are TRBV18 and TRBJ1-1; no reliable D call. This CDR3 contains 16 residues. Germline-derived CDR1 and CDR2 are KGHSH and LQKENI. V was clipped by 3 bases and J by 5 bases, with 19 bases between them. The CDR3 here is CASSPRSTDGGTEAFF. CDR3 in DNA: TGTGCCAGCTCACCGAGGAGCACAGACGGAGGAACTGAAGCTTTCTTT.

The chain combines TRBV7-9 with TRBJ1-3; 10 bases agree with TRBD1. This CDR3 has 17 residues. Germline-derived CDR1 and CDR2 are SEHNR and FQNEAQ (reference sequence). The J segment lost 4 bases and the V segment lost 8 bases, leaving 14 bases of the junction unmatched. Here the CDR3 reads CASATPGTGVGGNTIYF. The DNA of the CDR3 is TGTGCCAGCGCCACGCCCGGGACAGGGGTTGGGGGAAACACCATATATTTT.

The chain combines TRBV15 with TRBJ1-1; D unclear. Germline V lookup: CDR1 LNHNV, CDR2 YYDKDF (reference sequence). Trimming took 0 bases from V and 7 from J, leaving 12 bases between them. The CDR3 has 14 residues. This CDR3 is CATSRDPSVVEAFF. CDR3 DNA sequence: TGTGCCACCAGCAGAGATCCCAGCGTCGTTGAAGCTTTCTTT.

V gene TRBV7-9 combines with J gene TRBJ1-1, with D hard to call. The germline CDR1 and CDR2 sequences are SEHNR and FQNEAQ (reference sequence). CDR3 length: 12 residues. V was cut by 7 bases and J by 4 bases, with 10 bases left in between. The CDR3 nucleotides read TGTGCCAGCAAAGGCAGAGGCACTGAAGCTTTCTTT. Translation: CASKGRGTEAFF.